What follows is one T cell receptor beta chain and its context. No antigen is known for it. At baseline, cycle 4 day 1, and cycle 7 day 1, blood was sampled. Profiled with immunoSEQ multiplex PCR; TCRdb holds only in-frame clones, not every one. Altogether tens of thousands of clones are present, 89% being singletons, with the ten largest covering about 20%. Trimming left V 3 bases short and J 3 bases short, with 12 bases between. The V gene's germline CDR1 is MNHEY and CDR2 SMNVEV (reference sequence). The CDR3 is made up of 14 amino acids. These data originate in a study of OX40 agonist ivuxolimab in advanced cancers. As for the study in general: Three dose-escalation patients had partial responses: one with hepatocellular carcinoma and two with cutaneous melanoma. Study-wide points: More expanded clones were found, on average, in CD8+ than in CD4+ T cells.

The sequencing used CD4+ or CD8+ T cells sorted from blood, collected in a trial of the OX40 agonist ivuxolimab. This chain uses TRBV27 with TRBJ2-7, with a tentative D call TRBD1 (5 bases). The TCR originated in an adult with an advanced solid tumor such as melanoma, head and neck, liver or kidney cancer. Written as DNA, the CDR3 is TGTGCCAGCAGTTTCCAGGGTGCAGGCTACGAGCAGTACTTC. Its protein product is CASSFQGAGYEQYF.